The rows below give T cell receptor beta chains drawn from one sample of a study of T cells in Graves' hyperthyroidism and ophthalmopathy. Each CDR3 protein gets one entry after TCRdb re-called the multiplex PCR reads with MiXCR. Seen here are more than 300,000 distinct CDR3 sequences, more than 11% observed once, and the top ten hold roughly 11%. Sequenced material: blood. The receptors come from an older woman with Graves' hyperthyroidism. The CDR3 runs from the conserved cysteine through the conserved F or W.

j_call: TRBJ2-1; v_call: TRBV7-9; cdr3_aa: CASSLDRGLNEQFF
j_call: TRBJ1-1; v_call: TRBV2; cdr3_aa: CASKVEAEAFF
j_call: TRBJ2-7; v_call: TRBV20-1; cdr3_aa: CSTFDRDPSRGSLMVQYF
j_call: TRBJ2-7; v_call: TRBV13; cdr3_aa: CASSLVKGTDEQYF
j_call: TRBJ2-3; v_call: TRBV5-1; cdr3_aa: CASSPAASTDTQYF
j_call: TRBJ1-1; v_call: TRBV20-1; cdr3_aa: CSAKRQGTEAFF
j_call: TRBJ2-1; v_call: TRBV5-1; cdr3_aa: CASSRRTGNNEQFF
j_call: TRBJ2-1; v_call: TRBV28; cdr3_aa: CASSARTSGSRDEQFF
j_call: TRBJ2-7; v_call: TRBV6-2/TRBV6-3; cdr3_aa: CASSSKASSYEQYF
j_call: TRBJ2-5; v_call: TRBV30; cdr3_aa: CAWSVGETQYF
j_call: TRBJ2-3; v_call: TRBV5-1; cdr3_aa: CASSLGADRTHTQYF
j_call: TRBJ2-7; v_call: TRBV7-9; cdr3_aa: CASSPLVGTWSYEQYF
j_call: TRBJ2-5; v_call: TRBV3-1; cdr3_aa: CASSLWRAGGETQYF
j_call: TRBJ2-1; v_call: TRBV5-5; cdr3_aa: CASSVGSGGDEQFF
j_call: TRBJ2-2; v_call: TRBV29-1; cdr3_aa: CSGRTMNTGELFF
j_call: TRBJ1-5; v_call: TRBV18; cdr3_aa: CASSPGRDQPQHF
j_call: TRBJ2-3; v_call: TRBV30; cdr3_aa: CAWRTSGNTDTQYF
j_call: TRBJ2-5; v_call: TRBV28; cdr3_aa: CASGGIQETQYF
j_call: TRBJ2-4; v_call: TRBV24-1; cdr3_aa: CATSDGQGKNIQYF
j_call: TRBJ2-5; v_call: TRBV2; cdr3_aa: CASKAGVETQYF
j_call: TRBJ2-7; v_call: TRBV10-3; cdr3_aa: CAISTGQLGQYF
j_call: TRBJ2-1; v_call: TRBV3-1; cdr3_aa: CASSLNRGSSYNEQFF
j_call: TRBJ2-5; v_call: TRBV20-1; cdr3_aa: CSARSTSGSSETQYF
j_call: TRBJ2-1; v_call: TRBV28; cdr3_aa: CASSFLLAGAKKNEQFF
j_call: TRBJ1-3; v_call: TRBV10-2; cdr3_aa: CASSGLEGNTIYF
j_call: TRBJ2-5; v_call: TRBV11-3; cdr3_aa: CASSDPYTSGENQETQYF
j_call: TRBJ1-2; v_call: TRBV6-5; cdr3_aa: CASSPTGAGYGYTF
j_call: TRBJ2-2; v_call: TRBV6-1; cdr3_aa: CASSDRLGELFF
j_call: TRBJ2-3; v_call: TRBV10-1; cdr3_aa: CASSESGTSGKRDTQYF
j_call: TRBJ2-7; v_call: TRBV7-9; cdr3_aa: CASSPRAGPYEQYF
j_call: TRBJ2-3; v_call: TRBV9; cdr3_aa: CASSLQAGTSTDTQYF
j_call: TRBJ1-1; v_call: TRBV29-1; cdr3_aa: CSVAQAGATEAFF
j_call: TRBJ2-1; v_call: TRBV5-1; cdr3_aa: CASSARTGGHEQFF
j_call: TRBJ2-2; v_call: TRBV10-1; cdr3_aa: CASSADINTGELFF
j_call: TRBJ2-7; v_call: TRBV27; cdr3_aa: CASSRNPYEQYF
j_call: TRBJ2-7; v_call: TRBV5-6; cdr3_aa: CASSEGPSYEQYF
j_call: TRBJ1-5; v_call: TRBV19; cdr3_aa: CASKHRGSNQPQHF
j_call: TRBJ2-1; v_call: TRBV29-1; cdr3_aa: CSVETGYGSYNEQFF
j_call: TRBJ2-1; v_call: TRBV7-2; cdr3_aa: CASSLARGASNEQFF
j_call: TRBJ2-3; v_call: TRBV18; cdr3_aa: CASSPSQGRTDTQYF
j_call: TRBJ2-2; v_call: TRBV10-3; cdr3_aa: CAISDRQGTGELFF
j_call: TRBJ2-3; v_call: TRBV2; cdr3_aa: CASRGGLAYSTDTQYF
j_call: TRBJ2-2; v_call: TRBV12-3/TRBV12-4; cdr3_aa: CASSLETSPGELFF
j_call: TRBJ2-7; v_call: TRBV6-2/TRBV6-3; cdr3_aa: CATRTGYGSEQYF
j_call: TRBJ1-2; v_call: TRBV6-1; cdr3_aa: CASSAIRIANYGYTF
j_call: TRBJ2-3; v_call: TRBV6-4; cdr3_aa: CASSDVPRDTQYF
j_call: TRBJ2-3; v_call: TRBV18; cdr3_aa: CASSPPLLGRSTDTQYF
j_call: TRBJ1-3; v_call: TRBV5-4; cdr3_aa: CASSLGTERLLSGNTIYF
j_call: TRBJ1-2; v_call: TRBV19; cdr3_aa: CASSTTTSALNGYTF